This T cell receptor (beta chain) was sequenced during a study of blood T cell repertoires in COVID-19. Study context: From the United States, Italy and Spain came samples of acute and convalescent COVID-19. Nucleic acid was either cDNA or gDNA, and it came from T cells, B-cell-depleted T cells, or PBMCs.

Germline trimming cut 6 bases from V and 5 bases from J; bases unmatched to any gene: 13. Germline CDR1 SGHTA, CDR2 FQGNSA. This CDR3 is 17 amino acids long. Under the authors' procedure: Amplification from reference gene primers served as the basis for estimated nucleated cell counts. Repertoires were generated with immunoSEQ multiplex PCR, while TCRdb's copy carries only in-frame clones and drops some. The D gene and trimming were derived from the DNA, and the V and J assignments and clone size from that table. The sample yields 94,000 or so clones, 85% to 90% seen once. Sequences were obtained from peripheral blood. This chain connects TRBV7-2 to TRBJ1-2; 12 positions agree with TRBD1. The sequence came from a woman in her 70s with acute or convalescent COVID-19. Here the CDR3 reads CASSSPGQGASRYGYTF. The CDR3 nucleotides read TGTGCCAGCAGTTCACCGGGACAGGGGGCGTCTCGGTATGGCTACACCTTC.